This T cell receptor (beta chain) appears in the sequencing data of a study of T cells in Graves' hyperthyroidism and ophthalmopathy. Study summary: Before treatment of any kind, peripheral blood was taken at initial diagnosis.

CDR3 length: 18 residues. Trimming at V came to 1 base and at J to 1 base, leaving 10 bases not matched to a gene. Germline CDR1 and CDR2: SGHAT and FQNNGV. Newly diagnosed hyperthyroidism patients aged 18 to 65 years had disease lasting under 2 months. PBMCs came from about 10 ml fresh peripheral blood. In this sample, this clonotype turned up many times. There were TCR beta CDR3 regions amplified from RNA transcripts. HTBI primers were used for first-round RT-PCR of the TCR CDR3. TCRdb ran MiXCR on the multiplex PCR reads and lists one entry per CDR3 protein. The table shows about 500,000 distinct CDR3 sequences, with about 15% occurring only once.

Sequenced input: blood. The clonotype originates from a woman between 18 and 29 years old with Graves' hyperthyroidism. This chain joins TRBV11-2 and TRBJ1-2; 9 nucleotides agree with TRBD1. Here the CDR3 reads CASSLGRGDRADNYGYTF. The CDR3, as DNA: TGTGCCAGCAGCTTAGGAAGAGGGGACAGGGCCGATAACTATGGCTACACCTTC.